This T cell receptor (beta chain) was observed in a study of cytomegalovirus exposure and HLA in healthy donors. Study observations and caveats: Earlier results showed most TCR beta V segments being productive about 87% or about 30% of the time. Among TCR beta chains of equal frequency, HLA-associated ones were more clonally expanded in a later analysis. Researchers reported from a later analysis that most CMV-associated TCR beta chains appeared HLA-restricted.

With 60 Vbeta and 13 Jbeta primers, the PCR was carried out. Libraries were prepared by immunoSEQ multiplex PCR; TCRdb keeps only in-frame clonotypes and omits some of them. The sample lists 150,000 to 200,000 clones, about 82% occurring once. To note about this clone: Its antigen is undetermined.

Trimming removed 0 bases from V and 0 bases from J, with 4 bases in between. The CDR3 has 14 residues. Germline lookup yields CDR1 SGHRS and CDR2 YFSETQ. This chain uses TRBV5-1 with TRBJ2-1; D gene ambiguous. This receptor was identified in a male donor in good health and CMV-seronegative. The sample consisted of PBMCs. The CDR3 bases are TGCGCCAGCAGCTTGGCCGGCTCCTACAATGAGCAGTTCTTC. Translation gives CASSLAGSYNEQFF. Supplemented by reference TRBV5-1 and TRBJ2-1, the full variable domain reads KAGVTQTPRYLIKTRGQQVTLSCSPISGHRSVSWYQQTPGQGLQFLFEYFSETQRNKGNFPGRFSGRQFSNSRSEMNVSTLELGDSALYLCASSLAGSYNEQFFGPGTRLTVL.